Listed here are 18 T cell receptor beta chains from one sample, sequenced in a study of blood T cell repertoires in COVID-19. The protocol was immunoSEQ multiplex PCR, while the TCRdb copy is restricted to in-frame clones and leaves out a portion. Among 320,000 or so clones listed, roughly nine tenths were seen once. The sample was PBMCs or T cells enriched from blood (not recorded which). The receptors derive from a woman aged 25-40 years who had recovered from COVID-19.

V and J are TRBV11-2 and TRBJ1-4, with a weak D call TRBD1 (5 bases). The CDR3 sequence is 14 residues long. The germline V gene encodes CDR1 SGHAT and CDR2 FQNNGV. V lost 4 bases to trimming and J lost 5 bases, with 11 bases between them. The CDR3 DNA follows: TGTGCCAGCAGCTATGACAGCAGGAATGAAAAACTGTTTTTT. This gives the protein CASSYDSRNEKLFF.

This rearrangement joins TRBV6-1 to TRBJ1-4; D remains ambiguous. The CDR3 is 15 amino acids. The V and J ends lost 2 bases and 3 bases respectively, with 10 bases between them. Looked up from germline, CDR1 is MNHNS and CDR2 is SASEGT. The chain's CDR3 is CASSEPWAANEKLFF. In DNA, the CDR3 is TGTGCCAGCAGTGAACCGTGGGCAGCTAATGAAAAACTGTTTTTT.

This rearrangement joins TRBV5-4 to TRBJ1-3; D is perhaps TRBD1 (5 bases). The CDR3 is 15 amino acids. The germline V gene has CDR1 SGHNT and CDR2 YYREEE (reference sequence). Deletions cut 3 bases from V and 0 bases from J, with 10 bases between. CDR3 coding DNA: TGTGCCAGCAGCTCCCACACAGGCTCTGGAAACACCATATATTTT. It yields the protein CASSSHTGSGNTIYF.

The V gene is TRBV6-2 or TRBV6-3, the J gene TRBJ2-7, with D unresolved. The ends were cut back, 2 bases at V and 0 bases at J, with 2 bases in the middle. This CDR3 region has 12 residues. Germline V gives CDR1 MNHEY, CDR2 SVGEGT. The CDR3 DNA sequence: TGTGCCAGCAGTTACCGCTCCTACGAGCAGTACTTC. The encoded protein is CASSYRSYEQYF.

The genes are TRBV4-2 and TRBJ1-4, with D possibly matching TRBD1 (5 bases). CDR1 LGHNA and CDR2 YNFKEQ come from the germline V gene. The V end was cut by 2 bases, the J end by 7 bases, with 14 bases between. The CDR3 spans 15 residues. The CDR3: CASSQPSQGAEKLFF. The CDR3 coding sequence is TGTGCCAGCAGCCAACCCAGCCAGGGCGCTGAAAAACTGTTTTTT.

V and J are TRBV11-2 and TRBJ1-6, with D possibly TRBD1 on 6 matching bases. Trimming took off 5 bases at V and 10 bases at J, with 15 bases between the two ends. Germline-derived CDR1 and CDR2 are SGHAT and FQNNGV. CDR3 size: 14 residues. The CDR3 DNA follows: TGTGCCAGCAGCGTAATGGACAGTAACTCACCCCTCCACTTT. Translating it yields CASSVMDSNSPLHF.

The DNA of the CDR3 is TGTGCCACCAGCAGAGACCGGGTTTCACCCCTCCACTTT. Amino acid sequence: CATSRDRVSPLHF. The gene calls are TRBV15 and TRBJ1-6; D not certain. V lost 0 bases, J lost 9 bases, and 6 bases lay in between. Germline V gene data show CDR1 as LNHNV and CDR2 as YYDKDF (reference sequence). The CDR3 length is 13 residues.

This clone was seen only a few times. This CDR3 is CASSISRDSNSPLHF. CDR3 coding DNA: TGTGCCAGTAGTATCTCCCGGGACAGTAATTCACCCCTCCACTTT. The chain uses TRBV19 and TRBJ1-6; TRBD1 agrees at 7 bases. Germline assignment: CDR1 LNHDA and CDR2 SQIVND (reference sequence). The CDR3 is 15 residues long. V dropped 3 bases and J dropped 6; count of bases not matched to a gene: 5.

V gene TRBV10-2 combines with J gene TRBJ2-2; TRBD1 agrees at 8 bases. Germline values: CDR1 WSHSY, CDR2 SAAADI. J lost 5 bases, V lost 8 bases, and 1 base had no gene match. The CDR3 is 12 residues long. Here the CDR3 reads CASRTGTGELFF. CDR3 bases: TGCGCCAGCCGGACAGGGACCGGGGAGCTGTTTTTT.

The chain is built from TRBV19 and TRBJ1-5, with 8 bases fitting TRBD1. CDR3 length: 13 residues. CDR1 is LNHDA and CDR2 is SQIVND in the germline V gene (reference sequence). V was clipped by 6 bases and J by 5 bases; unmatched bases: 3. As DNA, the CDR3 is TGTGCCAGTAGGGACAGGGAACATCAGCCCCAGCATTTT. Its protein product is CASRDREHQPQHF.

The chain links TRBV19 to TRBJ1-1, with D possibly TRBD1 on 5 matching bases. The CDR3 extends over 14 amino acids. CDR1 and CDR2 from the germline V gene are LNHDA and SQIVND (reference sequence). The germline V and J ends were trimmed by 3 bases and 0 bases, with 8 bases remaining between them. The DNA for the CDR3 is TGTGCCAGTAGTATTACAGGAGTGAACACTGAAGCTTTCTTT. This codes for CASSITGVNTEAFF.

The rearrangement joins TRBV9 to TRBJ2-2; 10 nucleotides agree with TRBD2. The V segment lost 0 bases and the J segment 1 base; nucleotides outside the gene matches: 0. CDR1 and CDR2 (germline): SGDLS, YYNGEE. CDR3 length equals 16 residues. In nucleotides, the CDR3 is TGTGCCAGCAGCGTAGCTAGCGGGGGGAACACCGGGGAGCTGTTTTTT. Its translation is CASSVASGGNTGELFF.

CDR3 sequence reads: CASSPEGAGGDTQYF. In DNA form, the CDR3 reads TGTGCCAGCAGCCCGGAAGGCGCAGGGGGAGATACGCAGTATTTT. The V and J genes are TRBV5-4 and TRBJ2-3; 7 bases are a match to TRBD1. The CDR3 contains 15 residues. Germline lookup yields CDR1 SGHNT and CDR2 YYREEE (reference sequence). Trimming at V came to 4 bases and at J to 5 bases, leaving 10 bases not matched to a gene.

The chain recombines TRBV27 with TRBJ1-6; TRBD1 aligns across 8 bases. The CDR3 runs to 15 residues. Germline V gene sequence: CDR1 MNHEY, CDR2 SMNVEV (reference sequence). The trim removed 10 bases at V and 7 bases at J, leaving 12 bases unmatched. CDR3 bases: TGTGCCACCGCACCAGGGGGCGGTTGGAATTCACCCCTCCACTTT. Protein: CATAPGGGWNSPLHF.

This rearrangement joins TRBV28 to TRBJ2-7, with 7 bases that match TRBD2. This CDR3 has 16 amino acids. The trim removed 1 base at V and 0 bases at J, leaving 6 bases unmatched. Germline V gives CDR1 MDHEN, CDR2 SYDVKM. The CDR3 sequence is CASSLFGGGSSYEQYF. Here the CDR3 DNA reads TGTGCCAGCAGTTTATTTGGGGGGGGGAGCTCCTACGAGCAGTACTTC. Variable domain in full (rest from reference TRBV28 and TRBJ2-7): DVKVTQSSRYLVKRTGEKVFLECVQDMDHENMFWYRQDPGLGLRLIYFSYDVKMKEKGDIPEGYSVSREKKERFSLILESASTNQTSMYLCASSLFGGGSSYEQYFGPGTRLTVT.

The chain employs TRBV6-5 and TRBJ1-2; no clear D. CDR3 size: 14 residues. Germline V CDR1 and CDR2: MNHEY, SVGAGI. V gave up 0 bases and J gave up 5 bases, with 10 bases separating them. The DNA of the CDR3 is TGTGCCAGCAGTTACTCGGCGAGGGTATATGGCTACACCTTC. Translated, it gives CASSYSARVYGYTF.

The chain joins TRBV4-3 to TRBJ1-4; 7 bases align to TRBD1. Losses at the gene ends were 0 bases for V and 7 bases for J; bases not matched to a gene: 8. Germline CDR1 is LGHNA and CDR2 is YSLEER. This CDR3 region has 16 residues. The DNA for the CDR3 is TGCGCCAGCAGCCAAGATCCAGGGGGATTGGGTGAAAAACTGTTTTTT. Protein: CASSQDPGGLGEKLFF.

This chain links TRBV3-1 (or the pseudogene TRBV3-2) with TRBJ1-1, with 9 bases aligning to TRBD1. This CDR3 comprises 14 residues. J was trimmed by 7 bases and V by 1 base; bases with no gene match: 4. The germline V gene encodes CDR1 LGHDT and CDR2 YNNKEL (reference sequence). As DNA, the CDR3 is TGTGCCAGCAGCCAAGGGACAGGGGTTGGTGAAGCTTTCTTT. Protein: CASSQGTGVGEAFF.